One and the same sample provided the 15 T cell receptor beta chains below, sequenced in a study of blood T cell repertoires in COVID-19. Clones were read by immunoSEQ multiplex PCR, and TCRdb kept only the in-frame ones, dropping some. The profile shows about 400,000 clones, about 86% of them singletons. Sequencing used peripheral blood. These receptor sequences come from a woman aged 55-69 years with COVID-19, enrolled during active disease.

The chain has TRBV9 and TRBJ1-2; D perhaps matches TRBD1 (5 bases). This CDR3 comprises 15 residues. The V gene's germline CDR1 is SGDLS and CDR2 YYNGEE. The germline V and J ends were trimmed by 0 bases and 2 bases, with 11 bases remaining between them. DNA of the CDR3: TGTGCCAGCAGCGTAGAGGCGGGACCCAACTATGGCTACACCTTC. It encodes CASSVEAGPNYGYTF.

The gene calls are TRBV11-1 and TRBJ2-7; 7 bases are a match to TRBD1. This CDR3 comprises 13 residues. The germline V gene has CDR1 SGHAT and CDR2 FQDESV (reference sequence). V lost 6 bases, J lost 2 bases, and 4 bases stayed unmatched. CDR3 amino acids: CASRLGTAYEQYF. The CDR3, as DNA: TGTGCCAGCAGACTCGGGACAGCCTACGAGCAGTACTTC.

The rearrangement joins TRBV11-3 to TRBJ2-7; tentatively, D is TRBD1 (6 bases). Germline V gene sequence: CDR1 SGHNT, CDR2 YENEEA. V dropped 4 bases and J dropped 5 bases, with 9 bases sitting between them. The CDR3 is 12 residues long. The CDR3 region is CASSSQGDEQYF. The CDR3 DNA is TGTGCCAGCAGCTCACAGGGCGACGAGCAGTACTTC.

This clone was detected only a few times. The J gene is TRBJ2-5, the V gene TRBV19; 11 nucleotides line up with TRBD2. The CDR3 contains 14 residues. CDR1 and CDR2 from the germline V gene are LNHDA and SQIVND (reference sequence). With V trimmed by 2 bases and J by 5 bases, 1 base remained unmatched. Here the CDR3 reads CASSIRLAGETQYF. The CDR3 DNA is TGTGCCAGTAGTATAAGACTAGCGGGGGAGACCCAGTACTTC. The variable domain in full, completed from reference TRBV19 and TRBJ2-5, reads DGGITQSPKYLFRKEGQNVTLSCEQNLNHDAMYWYRQDPGQGLRLIYYSQIVNDFQKGDIAEGYSVSREKKESFPLTVTSAQKNPTAFYLCASSIRLAGETQYFGPGTRLLVL.

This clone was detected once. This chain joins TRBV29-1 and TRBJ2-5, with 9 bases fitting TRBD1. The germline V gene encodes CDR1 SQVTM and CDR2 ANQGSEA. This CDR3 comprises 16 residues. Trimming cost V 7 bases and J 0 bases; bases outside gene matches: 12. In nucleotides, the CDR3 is TGCAGCGCCGTAACACCGGGACAGGGATACCAAGAGACCCAGTACTTC. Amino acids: CSAVTPGQGYQETQYF.

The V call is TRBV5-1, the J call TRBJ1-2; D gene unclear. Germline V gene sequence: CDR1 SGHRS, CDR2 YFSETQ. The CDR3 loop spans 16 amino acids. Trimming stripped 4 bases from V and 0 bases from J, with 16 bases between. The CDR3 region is CASSDPGREANYGYTF. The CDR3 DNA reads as TGCGCCAGCAGCGACCCAGGCCGGGAGGCTAACTATGGCTACACCTTC.

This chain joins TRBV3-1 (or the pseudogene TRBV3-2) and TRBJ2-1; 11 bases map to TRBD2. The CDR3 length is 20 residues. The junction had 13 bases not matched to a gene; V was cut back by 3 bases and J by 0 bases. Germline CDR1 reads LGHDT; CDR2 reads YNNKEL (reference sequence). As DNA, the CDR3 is TGTGCCAGCAGCCAGGCTACTAGCGGGGGAGTTACCTCCTCCTACAATGAGCAGTTCTTC. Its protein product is CASSQATSGGVTSSYNEQFF.

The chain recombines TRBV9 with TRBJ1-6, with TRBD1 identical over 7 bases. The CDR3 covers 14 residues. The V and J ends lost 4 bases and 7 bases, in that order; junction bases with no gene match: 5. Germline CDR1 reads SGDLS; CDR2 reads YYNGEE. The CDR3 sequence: CASSPGTANSPLHF. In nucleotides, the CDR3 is TGTGCCAGCAGCCCTGGGACAGCCAATTCACCCCTCCACTTT.

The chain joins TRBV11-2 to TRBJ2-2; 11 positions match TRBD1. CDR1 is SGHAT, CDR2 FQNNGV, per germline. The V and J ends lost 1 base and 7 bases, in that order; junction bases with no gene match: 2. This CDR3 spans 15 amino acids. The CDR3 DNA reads TGTGCCAGCAGCTTAGTGGACAGGGGGCGCGGGGAGCTGTTTTTT. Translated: CASSLVDRGRGELFF.

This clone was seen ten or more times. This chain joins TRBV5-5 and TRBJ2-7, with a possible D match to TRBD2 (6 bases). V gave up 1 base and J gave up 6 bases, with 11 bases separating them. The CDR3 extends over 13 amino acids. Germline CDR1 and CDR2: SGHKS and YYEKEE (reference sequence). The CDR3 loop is CASSLLRTTEQYF. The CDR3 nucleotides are TGTGCCAGCAGCTTGTTGCGGACTACCGAGCAGTACTTC. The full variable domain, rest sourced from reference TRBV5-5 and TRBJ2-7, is DAGVTQSPTHLIKTRGQQVTLRCSPISGHKSVSWYQQVLGQGPQFIFQYYEKEERGRGNFPDRFSARQFPNYSSELNVNALLLGDSALYLCASSLLRTTEQYFGPGTRLTVT.

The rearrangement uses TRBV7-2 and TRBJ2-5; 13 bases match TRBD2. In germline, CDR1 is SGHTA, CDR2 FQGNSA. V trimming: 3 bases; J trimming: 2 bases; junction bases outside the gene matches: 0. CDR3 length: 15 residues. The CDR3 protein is CASSLGLAGQETQYF. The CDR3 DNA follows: TGTGCCAGCAGCTTGGGACTAGCGGGGCAAGAGACCCAGTACTTC.

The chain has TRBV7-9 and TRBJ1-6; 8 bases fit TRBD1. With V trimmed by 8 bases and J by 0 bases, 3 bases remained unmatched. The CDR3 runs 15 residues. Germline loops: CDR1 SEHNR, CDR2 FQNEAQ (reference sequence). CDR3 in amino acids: CASADRGSYNSPLHF. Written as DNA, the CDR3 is TGTGCCAGCGCCGACAGGGGCTCCTATAATTCACCCCTCCACTTT.

CDR3 bases: TGTGCCAGCAGCCCTCGGTCGGGGGGCACCGGGGAGCTGTTTTTT. Its protein is CASSPRSGGTGELFF. The genes are TRBV9 and TRBJ2-2; TRBD2 matches 7 bases. Germline V gene sequence: CDR1 SGDLS, CDR2 YYNGEE. The CDR3 covers 15 residues. With V trimmed by 4 bases and J by 4 bases, 7 bases remained unmatched.

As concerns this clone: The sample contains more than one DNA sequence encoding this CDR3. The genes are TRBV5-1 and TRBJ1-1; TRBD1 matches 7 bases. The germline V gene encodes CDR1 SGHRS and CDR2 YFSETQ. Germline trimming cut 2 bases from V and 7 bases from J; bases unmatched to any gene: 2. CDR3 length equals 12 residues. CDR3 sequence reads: CASSLDRVEAFF. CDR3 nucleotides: TGCGCCAGCAGCTTAGACAGGGTTGAAGCTTTCTTT.

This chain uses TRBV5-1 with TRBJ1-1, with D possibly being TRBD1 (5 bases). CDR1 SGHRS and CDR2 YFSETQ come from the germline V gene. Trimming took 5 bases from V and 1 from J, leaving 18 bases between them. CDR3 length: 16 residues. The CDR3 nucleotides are TGCGCCAGCAGGGAAATGGGGAGGGGAAGGAACACTGAAGCTTTCTTT. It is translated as CASREMGRGRNTEAFF.